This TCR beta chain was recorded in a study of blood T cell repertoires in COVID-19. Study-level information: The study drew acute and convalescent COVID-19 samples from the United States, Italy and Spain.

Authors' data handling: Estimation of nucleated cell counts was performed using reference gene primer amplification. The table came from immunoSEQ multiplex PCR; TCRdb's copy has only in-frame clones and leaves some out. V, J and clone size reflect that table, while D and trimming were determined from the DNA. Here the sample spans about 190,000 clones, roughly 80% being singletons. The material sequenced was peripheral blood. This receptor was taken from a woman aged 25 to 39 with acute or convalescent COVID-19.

In DNA, the CDR3 is TGTGCCAGCAGGCTGGGGGCGTCCTCCCCCACTGAAGCTTTCTTT. This translates into CASRLGASSPTEAFF. V usage is TRBV6-6 and J usage is TRBJ1-1; perhaps TRBD1 as D (6 bases). Germline assignment: CDR1 MNHNY and CDR2 SVGAGI (reference sequence). CDR3 length: 15 amino acids. Deletions cut 6 bases from V and 4 bases from J, with 18 bases between.